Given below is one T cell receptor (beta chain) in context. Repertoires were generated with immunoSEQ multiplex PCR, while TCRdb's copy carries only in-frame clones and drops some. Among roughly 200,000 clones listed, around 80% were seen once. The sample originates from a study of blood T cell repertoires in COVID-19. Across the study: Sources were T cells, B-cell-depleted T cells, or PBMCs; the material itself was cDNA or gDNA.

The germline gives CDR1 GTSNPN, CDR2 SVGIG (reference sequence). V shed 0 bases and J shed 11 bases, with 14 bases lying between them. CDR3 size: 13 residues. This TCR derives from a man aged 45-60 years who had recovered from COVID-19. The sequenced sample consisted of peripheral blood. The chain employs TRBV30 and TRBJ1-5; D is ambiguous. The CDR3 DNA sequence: TGTGCCTGGAGTGTACGCCCGGGCGGGGCCCAGCATTTT. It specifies CAWSVRPGGAQHF.